The T cell receptor (beta chain) described here comes from a study of shared clonotypes between healthy human individuals. Study outcomes and limitations: Generally, naive subsets (rather than memory subsets) showed larger estimated richness.

Concerning this clone itself: Its antigen remains unidentified.

The CDR3 runs 13 residues. CDR1 is MNHNS and CDR2 is SASEGT in the germline V gene. Trimming shortened V by 4 bases and J by 6 bases, and 13 bases separated the two germline ends. Assay used: immunoSEQ multiplex PCR; TCRdb lists only in-frame clones, some missing. Of 110,000 or so clones detected, roughly 70% appear once; the ten largest clones hold over 20%. The J gene is TRBJ2-7, the V gene TRBV6-1; a possible D gene is TRBD2 (6 bases). Sequenced sample: memory CD8+ T cells sorted from blood. Subset indicated: CD45RO+ cells pooled with CCR7-negative TemRA cells. The receptor was isolated from a woman aged 25 to 39 in good health. Here the CDR3 reads CASSVYWRGEQYF. As DNA, the CDR3 is TGTGCCAGCAGTGTATATTGGAGGGGCGAGCAGTACTTC.